This T cell receptor beta chain was captured in a study of shared clonotypes between healthy human individuals. Genomic DNA per cell subset filled all wells of several immunoSEQ plates. Assay used: immunoSEQ multiplex PCR; TCRdb lists only in-frame clones, some missing. The sample lists over a million clones; 95% to 99% were seen once. CDR3 size: 16 residues. Germline CDR1 reads SEHNR; CDR2 reads FQNEAQ (reference sequence). Trimming took 5 bases from V and 1 from J; bases not matched to a gene: 5. Sequencing used naive CD4+ T cells sorted from blood. Documented subset: CD45RA+ positively selected. This chain joins TRBV7-9 and TRBJ1-4, with 9 nucleotides matching TRBD1. The sequence was obtained from a man aged 25 to 40 in good health. This CDR3 is CASSLGQGLTNEKLFF. CDR3 DNA: TGTGCCAGCAGCCTGGGACAGGGCTTAACTAATGAAAAACTGTTTTTT. Supplemented by reference TRBV7-9 and TRBJ1-4, the full variable domain reads DTGVSQNPRHKITKRGQNVTFRCDPISEHNRLYWYRQTLGQGPEFLTYFQNEAQLEKSRLLSDRFSAERPKGSFSTLEIQRTEQGDSAMYLCASSLGQGLTNEKLFFGSGTQLSVL.